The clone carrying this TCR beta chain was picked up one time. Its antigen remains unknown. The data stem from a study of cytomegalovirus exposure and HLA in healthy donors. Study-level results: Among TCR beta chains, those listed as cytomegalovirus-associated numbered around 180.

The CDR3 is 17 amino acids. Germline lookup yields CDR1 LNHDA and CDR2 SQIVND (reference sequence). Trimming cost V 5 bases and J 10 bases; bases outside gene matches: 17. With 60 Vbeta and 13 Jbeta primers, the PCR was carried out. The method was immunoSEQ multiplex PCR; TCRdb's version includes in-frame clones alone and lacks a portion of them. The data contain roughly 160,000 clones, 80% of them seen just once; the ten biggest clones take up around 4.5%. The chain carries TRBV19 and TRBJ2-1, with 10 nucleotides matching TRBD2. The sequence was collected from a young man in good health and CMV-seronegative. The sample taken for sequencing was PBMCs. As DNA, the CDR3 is TGTGCCAGTAGTCCTCTAGCGGGGGCCCCTTCGAACGCAGAGCAGTTCTTC. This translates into CASSPLAGAPSNAEQFF.